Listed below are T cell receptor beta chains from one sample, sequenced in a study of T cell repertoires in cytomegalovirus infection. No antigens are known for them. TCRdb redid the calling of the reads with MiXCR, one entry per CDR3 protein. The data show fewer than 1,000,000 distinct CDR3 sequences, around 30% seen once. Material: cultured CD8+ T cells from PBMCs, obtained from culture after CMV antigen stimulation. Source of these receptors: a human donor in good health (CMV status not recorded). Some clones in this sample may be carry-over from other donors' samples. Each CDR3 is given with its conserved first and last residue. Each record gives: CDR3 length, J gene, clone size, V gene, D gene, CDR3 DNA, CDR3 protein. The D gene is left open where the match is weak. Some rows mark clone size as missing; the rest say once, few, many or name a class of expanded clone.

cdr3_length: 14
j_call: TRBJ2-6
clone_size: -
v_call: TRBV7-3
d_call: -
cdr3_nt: TGTGCCAGCAAGGGTCCCTCTGGGGCCAACGTCCTGACTTTC
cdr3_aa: CASKGPSGANVLTF

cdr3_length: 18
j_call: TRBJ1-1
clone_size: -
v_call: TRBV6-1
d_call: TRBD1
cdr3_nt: TGTGCCAGCAGTGAAGTTTTAATAGGGACAGGGGGCTTCACTGAAGCTTTCTTT
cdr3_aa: CASSEVLIGTGGFTEAFF

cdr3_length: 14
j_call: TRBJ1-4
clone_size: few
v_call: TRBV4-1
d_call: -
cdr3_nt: TGCGCCAGCAGCCAAGACCCACAAGGAGAAAAACTGTTTTTT
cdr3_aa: CASSQDPQGEKLFF

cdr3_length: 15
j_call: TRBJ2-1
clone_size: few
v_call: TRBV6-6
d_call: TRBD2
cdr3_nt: TGTGCCAGCAGGATCCGCGGCGGGGGATTGGATGAGCAGTTCTTC
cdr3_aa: CASRIRGGGLDEQFF

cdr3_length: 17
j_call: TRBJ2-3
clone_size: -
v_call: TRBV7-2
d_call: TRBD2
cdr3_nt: TGTGCCAGCAGCTTAATGTGGCCGGGGGGGGGCACAGATACGCAGTATTTT
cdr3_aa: CASSLMWPGGGTDTQYF

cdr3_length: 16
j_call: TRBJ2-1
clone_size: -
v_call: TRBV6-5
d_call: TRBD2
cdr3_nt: TGTGCCAGCAGTTCGGCCGGGACTAGCGGTGACAATGAGCAGTTCTTC
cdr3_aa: CASSSAGTSGDNEQFF

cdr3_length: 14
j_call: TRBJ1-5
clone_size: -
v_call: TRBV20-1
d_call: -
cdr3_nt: TGCAGTGCCGAACGGACAGATAGCAATCAGCCCCAGCATTTT
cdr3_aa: CSAERTDSNQPQHF

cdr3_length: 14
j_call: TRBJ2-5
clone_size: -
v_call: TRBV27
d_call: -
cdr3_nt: TGTGCCAGCAGCCACGGGACGGATCAAGAGACCCAGTACTTC
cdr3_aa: CASSHGTDQETQYF

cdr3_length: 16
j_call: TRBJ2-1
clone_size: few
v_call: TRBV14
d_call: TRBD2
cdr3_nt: TGTGCCAGCAGCCCTAGCGGGGTAAAGTCCTACAATGAGCAGTTCTTC
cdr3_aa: CASSPSGVKSYNEQFF

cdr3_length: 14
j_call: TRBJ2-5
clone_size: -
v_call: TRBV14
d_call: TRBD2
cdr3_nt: TGTGCCAGCAGCCAAGAGGCGGGAGGAGAGACCCAGTACTTC
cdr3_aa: CASSQEAGGETQYF

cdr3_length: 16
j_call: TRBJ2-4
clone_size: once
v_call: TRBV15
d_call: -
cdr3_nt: TGTGCCACCAGCAGAGATTTTGGGGGACCCGGAGACATTCAGTACTTC
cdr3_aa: CATSRDFGGPGDIQYF

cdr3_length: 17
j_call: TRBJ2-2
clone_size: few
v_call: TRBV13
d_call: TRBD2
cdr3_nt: TGTGCCAGCAGCCCCTGGGGGCGGGGGGCGAACACCGGGGAGCTGTTTTTT
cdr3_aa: CASSPWGRGANTGELFF

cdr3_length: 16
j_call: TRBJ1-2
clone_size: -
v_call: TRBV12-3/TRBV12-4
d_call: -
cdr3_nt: TGTGCCAGCAGTTCTACGACAGAAGGCCCCTTGGATGGCTACACCTTC
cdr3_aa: CASSSTTEGPLDGYTF

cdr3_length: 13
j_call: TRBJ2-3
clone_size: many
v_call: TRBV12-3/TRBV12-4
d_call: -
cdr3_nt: TGTGCCAGCTCTAGCGCCTTTGACGATACGCAGTATTTT
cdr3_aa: CASSSAFDDTQYF

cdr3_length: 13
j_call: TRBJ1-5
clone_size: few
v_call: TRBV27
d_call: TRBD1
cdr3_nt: TGTGCCAGCAGTTCCGGGACAGGCCAGCCCCAGCATTTT
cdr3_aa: CASSSGTGQPQHF

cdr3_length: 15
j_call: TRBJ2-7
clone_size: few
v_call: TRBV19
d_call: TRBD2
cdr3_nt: TGTGCCAGTAAACTAGCGGGTTCAAGCTCCTACGAGCAGTACTTC
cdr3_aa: CASKLAGSSSYEQYF

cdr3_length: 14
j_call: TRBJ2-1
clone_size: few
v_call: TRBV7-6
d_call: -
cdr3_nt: TGTGCCAGCAGCTCTGACTTTCGTTACAATGAGCAGTTCTTC
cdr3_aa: CASSSDFRYNEQFF

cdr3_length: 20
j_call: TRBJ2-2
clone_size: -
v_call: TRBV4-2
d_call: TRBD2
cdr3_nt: TGTGCCAGCAGCCAATATGGAGGGACTAGCGGCGAACCGAACACCGGGGAGCTGTTTTTT
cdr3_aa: CASSQYGGTSGEPNTGELFF

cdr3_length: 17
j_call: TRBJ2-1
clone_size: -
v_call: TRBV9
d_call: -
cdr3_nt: TGTGCCAGCAGCTTCTTAAGGTGGGTGACGGGGCCCGGTGAGCAGTTCTTC
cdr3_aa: CASSFLRWVTGPGEQFF

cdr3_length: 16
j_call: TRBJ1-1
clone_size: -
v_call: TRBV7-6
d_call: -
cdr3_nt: TGTGCCAGCAGCTTAGCGTCGGGCTTGGGGAACACTGAAGCTTTCTTT
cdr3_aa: CASSLASGLGNTEAFF

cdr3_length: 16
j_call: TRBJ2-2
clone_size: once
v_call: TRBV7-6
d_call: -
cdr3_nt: TGTGCCAGCAGCTTACGGACGTCGGTCGGCACCGGGGAGCTGTTTTTT
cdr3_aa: CASSLRTSVGTGELFF

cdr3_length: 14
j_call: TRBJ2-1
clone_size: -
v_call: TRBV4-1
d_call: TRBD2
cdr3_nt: TGCGCCAGCAGCCAGGTGGGACTAGTTGGTGAGCAGTTCTTC
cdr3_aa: CASSQVGLVGEQFF

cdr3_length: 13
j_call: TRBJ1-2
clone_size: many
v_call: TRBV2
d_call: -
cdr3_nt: TGTGCCAGCAGTGGACGGATCAACTATGGCTACACCTTC
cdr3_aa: CASSGRINYGYTF

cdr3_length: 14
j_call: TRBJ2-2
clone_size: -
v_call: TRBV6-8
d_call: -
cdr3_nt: TGTGCCACCGGTCGGGACATTAACACCGGGGAGCTGTTTTTT
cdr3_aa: CATGRDINTGELFF

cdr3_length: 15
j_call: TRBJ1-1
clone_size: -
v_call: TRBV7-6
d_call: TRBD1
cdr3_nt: TGTGCCAGCAGCACCCGGGACAGGGGGCGGAAGGAAGCTTTCTTT
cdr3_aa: CASSTRDRGRKEAFF

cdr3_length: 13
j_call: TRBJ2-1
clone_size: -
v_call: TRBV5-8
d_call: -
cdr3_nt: TGTGCCAGCACCTTCATGGTGACGGGAGAGCAGTTCTTC
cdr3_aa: CASTFMVTGEQFF

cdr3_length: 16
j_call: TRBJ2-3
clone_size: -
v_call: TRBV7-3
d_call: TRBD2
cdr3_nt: TGTGCCAGCAGCTTAAATCCCGGGGGGGCATCAGATACGCAGTATTTT
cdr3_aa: CASSLNPGGASDTQYF

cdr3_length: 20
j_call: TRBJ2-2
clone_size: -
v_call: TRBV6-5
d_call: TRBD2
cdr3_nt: TGTGCCAGCAGTTACAGGGCTGGGCTAGCGGGGGGAGAGGGCACCGGGGAGCTGTTTTTT
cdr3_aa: CASSYRAGLAGGEGTGELFF

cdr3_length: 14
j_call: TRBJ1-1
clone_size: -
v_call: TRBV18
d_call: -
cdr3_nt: TGTGCCAGCTCACCACCGGGACGCGCCCTTGAAGCTTTCTTT
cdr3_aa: CASSPPGRALEAFF

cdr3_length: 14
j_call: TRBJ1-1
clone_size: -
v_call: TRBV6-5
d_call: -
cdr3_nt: TGTGCCAGCAGTTACTCGGTGACCCAGACTGAAGCTTTCTTT
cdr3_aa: CASSYSVTQTEAFF

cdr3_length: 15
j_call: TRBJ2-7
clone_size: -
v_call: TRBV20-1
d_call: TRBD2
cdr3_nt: TGCAGTGCCCTTCCACTAGCGGGGGACCAATACGAGCAGTACTTC
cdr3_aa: CSALPLAGDQYEQYF

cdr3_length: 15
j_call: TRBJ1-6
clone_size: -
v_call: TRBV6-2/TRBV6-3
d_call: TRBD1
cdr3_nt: TGTGCCAGCAGTTTTGACAGGGGTTATAATTCACCCCTCCACTTT
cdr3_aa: CASSFDRGYNSPLHF

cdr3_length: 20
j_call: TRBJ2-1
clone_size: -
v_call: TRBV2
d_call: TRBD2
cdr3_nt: TGTGCCAGCAGTGAAAGAGGGGGACTAGCGGCGACGAGCTCCTACAATGAGCAGTTCTTC
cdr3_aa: CASSERGGLAATSSYNEQFF

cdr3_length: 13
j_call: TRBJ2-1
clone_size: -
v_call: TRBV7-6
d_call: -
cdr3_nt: TGTGCCAGCAGCTTAGGAGGGTATGTTGAGCAGTTCTTC
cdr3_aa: CASSLGGYVEQFF

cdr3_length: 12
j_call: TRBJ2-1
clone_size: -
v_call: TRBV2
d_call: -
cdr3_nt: TGTGCCATATATAGCGCAGGACGAGAGCAGTTCTTC
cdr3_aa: CAIYSAGREQFF

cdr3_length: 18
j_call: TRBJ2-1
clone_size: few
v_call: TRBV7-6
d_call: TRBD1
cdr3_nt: TGTGCCAGCAGCTTTGGCCAAAACAGGGGGGAGAGGGCGAATGAGCAGTTCTTC
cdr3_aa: CASSFGQNRGERANEQFF

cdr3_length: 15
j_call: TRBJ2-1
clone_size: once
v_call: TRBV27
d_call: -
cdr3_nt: TGTGCCAGCGTCCCGAGTTGGCCCAGGGGCAATGAGCAGTTCTTC
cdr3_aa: CASVPSWPRGNEQFF

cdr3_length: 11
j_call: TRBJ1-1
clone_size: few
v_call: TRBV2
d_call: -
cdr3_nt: TGTGCCACCCCACGGGCTACTGAAGCTTTCTTT
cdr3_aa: CATPRATEAFF

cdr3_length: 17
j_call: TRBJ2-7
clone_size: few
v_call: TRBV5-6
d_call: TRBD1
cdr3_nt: TGTGCCAGCAGCCGCAGGTATCGGGACAGGGCCTACTACGAGCAGTACTTC
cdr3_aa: CASSRRYRDRAYYEQYF

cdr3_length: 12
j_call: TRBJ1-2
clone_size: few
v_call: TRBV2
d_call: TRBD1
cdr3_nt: TGTGCCACCGTAGACAGGGCTGATGGCTACACCTTC
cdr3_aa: CATVDRADGYTF

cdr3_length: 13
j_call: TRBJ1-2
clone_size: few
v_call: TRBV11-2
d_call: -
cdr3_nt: TGTGCCAGCAGCTTCGGATCAGCCTATGGCTACACCTTC
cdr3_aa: CASSFGSAYGYTF

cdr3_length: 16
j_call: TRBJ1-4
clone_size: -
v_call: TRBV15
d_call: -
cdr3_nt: TGTGCCACCAGCAGAGTCCGGGCATCAACTAATGAAAAACTGTTTTTT
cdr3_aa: CATSRVRASTNEKLFF

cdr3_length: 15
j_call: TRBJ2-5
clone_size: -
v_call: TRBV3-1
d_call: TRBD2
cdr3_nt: TGTGCCAGCAGCCAGGGACTAACGTACCAAGAGACCCAGTACTTC
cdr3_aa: CASSQGLTYQETQYF

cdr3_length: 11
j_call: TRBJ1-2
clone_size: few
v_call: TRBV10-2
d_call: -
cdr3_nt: TGCGCCAGCAGTGAGTCAGGTGGCTACACCTTC
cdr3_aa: CASSESGGYTF

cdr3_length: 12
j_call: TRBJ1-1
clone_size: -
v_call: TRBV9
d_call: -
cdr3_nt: TGTGCCAGCAGCCCGATCGCTGCCGAAGCTTTCTTT
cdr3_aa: CASSPIAAEAFF

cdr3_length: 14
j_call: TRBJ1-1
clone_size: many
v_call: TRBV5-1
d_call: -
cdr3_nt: TGCGCCAGCAGCTTGTCAGGGAGCCCCATTGAAGCTTTCTTT
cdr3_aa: CASSLSGSPIEAFF

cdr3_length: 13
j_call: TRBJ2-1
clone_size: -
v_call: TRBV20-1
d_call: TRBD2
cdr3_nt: TGCAGTGCTAGTTGGCTAGCGGGGGATGAGCAGTTCTTC
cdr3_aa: CSASWLAGDEQFF

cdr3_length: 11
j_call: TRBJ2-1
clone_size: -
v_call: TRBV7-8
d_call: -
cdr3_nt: TGTGCCAGCAGGGTGGGGAATGAGCAGTTCTTC
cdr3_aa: CASRVGNEQFF

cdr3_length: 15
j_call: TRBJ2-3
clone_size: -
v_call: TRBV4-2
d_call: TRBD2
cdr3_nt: TGTGCCAGCAGCCCCAGTAGCGGGAGCACAGATACGCAGTATTTT
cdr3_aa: CASSPSSGSTDTQYF

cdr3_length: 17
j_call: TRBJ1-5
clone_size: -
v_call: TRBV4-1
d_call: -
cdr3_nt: TGCGCCAGCAGCCAAGATGGTCCCCTCGAGGCAAATCAGCCCCAGCATTTT
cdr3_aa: CASSQDGPLEANQPQHF

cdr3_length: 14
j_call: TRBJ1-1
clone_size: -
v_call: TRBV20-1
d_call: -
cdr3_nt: TGCAGTGCTAGAGAAGAGAGATACAACACTGAAGCTTTCTTT
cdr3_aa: CSAREERYNTEAFF

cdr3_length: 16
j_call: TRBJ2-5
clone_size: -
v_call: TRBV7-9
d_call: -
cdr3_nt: TGTGCCAGCAGCTCGCCGGGACTCCCCGTAATGGAGACCCAGTACTTC
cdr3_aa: CASSSPGLPVMETQYF

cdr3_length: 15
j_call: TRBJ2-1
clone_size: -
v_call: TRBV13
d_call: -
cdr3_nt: TGTGCCAGCAGTCCAGGCAGGGGGGCTTACGTTGAGCAGTTCTTC
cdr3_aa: CASSPGRGAYVEQFF

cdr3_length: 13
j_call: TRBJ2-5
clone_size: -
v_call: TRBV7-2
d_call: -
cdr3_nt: TGTGCCAGCAGGTTACAGGGTCCCGGGACCCAGTACTTC
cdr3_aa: CASRLQGPGTQYF

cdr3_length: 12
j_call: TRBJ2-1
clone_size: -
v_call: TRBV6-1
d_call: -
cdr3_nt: TGTGCCAGCAGTTATAGGGGACATGAGCAGTTCTTC
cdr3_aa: CASSYRGHEQFF

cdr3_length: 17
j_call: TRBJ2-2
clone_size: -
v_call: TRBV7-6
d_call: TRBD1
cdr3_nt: TGTGCCAGCACCGTCTCCCAGGCAGGGGGCAACACCGGGGAGCTGTTTTTT
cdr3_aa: CASTVSQAGGNTGELFF

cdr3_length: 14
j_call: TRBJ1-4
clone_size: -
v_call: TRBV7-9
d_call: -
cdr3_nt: TGTGCCAGCAGCCCGGGGGTGCGGAATGAAAAACTGTTTTTT
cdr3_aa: CASSPGVRNEKLFF

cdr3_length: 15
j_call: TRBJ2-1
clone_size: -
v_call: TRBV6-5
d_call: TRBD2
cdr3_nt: TGTGCCAGCAGTCGACTAGCGGGGGCCTACAATGAGCAGTTCTTC
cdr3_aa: CASSRLAGAYNEQFF

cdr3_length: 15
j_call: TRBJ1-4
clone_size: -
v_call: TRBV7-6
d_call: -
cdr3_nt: TGTGCCAGCAGCTTAGGGGCAGGGGTCGATGAAAAACTGTTTTTT
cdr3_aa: CASSLGAGVDEKLFF